A single sample gave rise to the 14 T cell receptor beta chains below, sequenced in a study of regulatory T cells in long-lasting Graves disease. Regarding time point: newly diagnosed GD, antithyroid drugs for less than 3 months. Researchers made the TCR library from RNA that was extracted from PBMCs. In building TCR beta libraries, iRepertoire HTBI primers were used together with Arm-PCR of CDR3 regions. One entry per CDR3 protein results from TCRdb running MiXCR on the multiplex PCR reads. The repertoire includes about 560,000 distinct CDR3 sequences, approximately 16% of them detected once, and 9.5% to 15% sits in the top ten. This sample was shared with a second study, whose subject was T cells in Graves' hyperthyroidism and ophthalmopathy.

Sequencing used peripheral blood mononuclear cells (PBMCs), obtained at new diagnosis, from a patient treated with antithyroid drugs. The receptors come from a man younger than 30 with Graves disease.

The genes are TRBV10-3 and TRBJ2-7, with D possibly being TRBD2 (6 bases). The ends were cut back, 3 bases at V and 4 bases at J, with 7 bases in the middle. Germline V lookup: CDR1 ENHRY, CDR2 SYGVKD. The CDR3 runs 12 residues. The CDR3 protein is CAISDGGYEQYF. The CDR3 coding sequence is TGTGCCATCAGTGACGGAGGGTACGAGCAGTACTTC.

V gene TRBV12-3 or TRBV12-4 combines with J gene TRBJ2-1; TRBD2 matches at 7 bases. V lost 3 bases to trimming and J lost 4 bases; unmatched junction nucleotides: 9. The CDR3 is made up of 16 amino acids. The CDR3 DNA is TGTGCCAGCAGTTTTCCGGGCGGGAGAGGGTACAATGAGCAGTTCTTC. Amino acid sequence: CASSFPGGRGYNEQFF.

The sample holds many counts of this clonotype. CDR3 amino acids: CATSRDGRGADEQYF. As DNA, the CDR3 is TGTGCCACCAGCAGAGATGGGAGAGGGGCGGACGAGCAGTACTTC. This chain connects TRBV15 to TRBJ2-7; D may match TRBD1 or TRBD2 (5 bases each). CDR3 size: 15 residues. Germline CDR1 LNHNV, CDR2 YYDKDF (reference sequence). Trimming pared 0 bases from V and 5 bases from J, leaving 14 bases between.

This chain uses TRBV29-1 with TRBJ2-2, with D maybe TRBD2 (7 bases). This CDR3 is built from 16 residues. The germline V gene has CDR1 SQVTM and CDR2 ANQGSEA. With 3 bases removed from V and 4 bases from J, the gap between germline ends came to 18 bases. The CDR3 DNA follows: TGCAGCGTTGACCTGGGGGGGGGGCTAGTCACCGGGGAGCTGTTTTTT. Translating it yields CSVDLGGGLVTGELFF.

This clonotype was detected many times. The J gene is TRBJ2-2, the V gene TRBV2; 7 bases line up with TRBD1. The V gene end was trimmed by 4 bases and the J gene end by 6 bases; junction bases not matched to a gene: 5. CDR3 size: 14 residues. CDR1 SNHLY and CDR2 FYNNEI come from the germline V gene. The CDR3 reads CASSAYRGPGELFF. DNA of the CDR3: TGTGCCAGCAGTGCGTACAGGGGTCCCGGGGAGCTGTTTTTT.

V usage is TRBV10-2 and J usage is TRBJ2-1, with D tentatively TRBD2 (5 bases). The CDR3 loop spans 14 amino acids. Trimming took off 0 bases at V and 7 bases at J, with 10 bases between the two ends. Germline assignment: CDR1 WSHSY and CDR2 SAAADI. CDR3 sequence (DNA): TGCGCCAGCAGTGAGTCTACTAGAAGAAATGAGCAGTTCTTC. This sequence encodes CASSESTRRNEQFF.

The chain couples TRBV6-2 or TRBV6-3 to TRBJ2-7; 8 bases line up with TRBD2. This CDR3 is 15 amino acids long. The germline V gene encodes CDR1 MNHEY and CDR2 SVGEGT. V lost 7 bases and J lost 1; bases outside the gene matches: 9. The CDR3, as DNA: TGTGCCAGCACCCCGGCTAGCGGGCTTTCCTACGAGCAGTACTTC. As protein: CASTPASGLSYEQYF.

This clonotype was recorded at least ten times. The rearrangement joins TRBV30 to TRBJ1-2, with D unclear. The CDR3 covers 11 residues. Germline V gene sequence: CDR1 GTSNPN, CDR2 SVGIG (reference sequence). Trimming stripped 5 bases from V and 7 bases from J, with 11 bases between. CDR3 in amino acids: CAWGLRVGYTF. The CDR3 nucleotides read TGTGCCTGGGGACTCCGAGTTGGCTACACCTTC.

The sample holds a few counts of this clonotype. CDR3 sequence reads: CATSRGGGANVLTF. The DNA for the CDR3 is TGTGCCACCAGCAGAGGGGGTGGGGCCAACGTCCTGACTTTC. The chain is built from TRBV15 and TRBJ2-6; D gene ambiguous. Trimming stripped 1 base from V and 3 bases from J, with 4 bases between. This CDR3 region has 14 residues. Germline loops: CDR1 LNHNV, CDR2 YYDKDF (reference sequence).

This clonotype occurred a few times. This chain joins TRBV6-1 and TRBJ2-2; the D is unclear. The CDR3 is 14 residues long. From germline, CDR1 is MNHNS and CDR2 SASEGT. V lost 6 bases, J lost 0 bases, and 8 bases lay in between. CDR3 sequence: CASSKRANTGELFF. The CDR3 nucleotides read TGTGCCAGCAGCAAGAGAGCGAACACCGGGGAGCTGTTTTTT.

This clonotype was observed at least ten times. V gene TRBV20-1 combines with J gene TRBJ2-3; 13 positions match TRBD2. CDR3 length equals 17 residues. Germline assignment: CDR1 DFQATT and CDR2 SNEGSKA (reference sequence). V lost 2 bases to trimming and J lost 3 bases; unmatched junction nucleotides: 8. The CDR3 DNA reads as TGCAGTGCTAGACACCAGACTAGCGGGAGGTGGACAGATACGCAGTATTTT. It encodes CSARHQTSGRWTDTQYF.

The J gene is TRBJ1-5, the V gene TRBV18, with TRBD1 identical over 9 bases. Trimming at V came to 5 bases and at J to 3 bases, leaving 8 bases not matched to a gene. Looked up from germline, CDR1 is KGHSH and CDR2 is LQKENI. The CDR3 sequence is 16 residues long. CDR3 sequence (DNA): TGTGCCAGCTCAGAAATACAGGGGGCCCCCAATCAGCCCCAGCATTTT. The encoded protein is CASSEIQGAPNQPQHF.

The table lists this clonotype with many counts. The V and J genes are TRBV12-3 or TRBV12-4 and TRBJ1-3; perhaps TRBD1 as D (6 bases). The CDR3 totals 15 residues. Trimming pared 6 bases from V and 2 bases from J, leaving 14 bases between. The DNA of the CDR3 is TGTGCCAGCAGGACCGGGACAAATGCTGGAAACACCATATATTTT. The encoded protein is CASRTGTNAGNTIYF.

Turning to this clonotype: This may be a read error: a much more frequent sequence differs by one nucleotide. Because the CDR3 is missing its conserved closing phenylalanine or tryptophan, this is likely a read error. The chain combines TRBV11-2 with TRBJ1-1; no clear D gene. Trimming left V 3 bases short and J 0 bases short, with 5 bases between. CDR1 is SGHAT, CDR2 FQNNGV, per germline. This CDR3 contains 13 residues. The CDR3 nucleotides are TGTGCCAGCAGCTTGTTAATGAACACTGAAGCTTTCCTT. It yields the protein CASSLLMNTEAFL.